Following are 14 T cell receptor beta chains from one sample sequenced in a study of CD8+CD57+ T cells in acquired aplastic anemia. CDR3 and TCR beta VDJ profiling relied on a genomic DNA template. TCRdb analysed the reads with MiXCR anew, one entry per CDR3 protein. The data hold some 290,000 distinct CDR3 sequences, with approximately 55% observed a single time. The source material was sorted CD4+, CD8+, or CD8+CD57+ T cells (not recorded which) from PBMCs. The source of these receptors is a human donor with severe aplastic anemia or a healthy control (not recorded which).

About this clonotype: A read error may produce the germline difference seen at one junction end. CDR3 loop: CASSRKGAGEMFF. The CDR3 DNA reads as TGTGCCAGCAGCCGGAAAGGGGCCGGGGAGATGTTTTTT. The chain uses TRBV9 and TRBJ2-2; D is perhaps TRBD1 or TRBD2 (5 bases each). Germline V gives CDR1 SGDLS, CDR2 YYNGEE. This CDR3 is 13 amino acids long.

Comment on this clonotype: One end of the junction does not line up with germline, which may come from a read error. The chain recombines TRBV6-6 with TRBJ2-7; 8 bases are a match to TRBD1. The CDR3 is 14 residues long. Germline CDR1 reads MNHNY; CDR2 reads SVGAGI (reference sequence). CDR3: CASSRGQGPDERYF. CDR3 coding DNA: TGTGCCAGCAGTCGCGGACAGGGTCCGGACGAGCGGTACTTC.

The genes are TRBV29-1 and TRBJ2-2; the D is unclear. The germline gives CDR1 SQVTM, CDR2 ANQGSEA. The CDR3 has 12 residues. Trimming removed 4 bases at V and 1 base at J, with 4 bases between. The DNA for the CDR3 is TGCAGCGTTGTCAAGAACACCGGGGAGCTGTTTTTT. It translates to CSVVKNTGELFF.

This clonotype showed up just a few times. Since a much larger clone is just one base distant, this may be a read error. The rearrangement uses TRBV20-1 and TRBJ1-4, with unresolved D. Trimming removed 6 bases at V and 8 bases at J, with 19 bases between. Germline V gene sequence: CDR1 DFQATT, CDR2 SNEGSKA (reference sequence). This CDR3 spans 14 amino acids. CDR3 DNA sequence: TGCAGTGCCCCCGGTGTAGGGCGGCTGGAAAAACTGTTTTTT. Protein product: CSAPGVGRLEKLFF.

This chain joins TRBV20-1 and TRBJ2-7; weak D call: TRBD2 (6 bases). Germline CDR1 is DFQATT and CDR2 is SNEGSKA (reference sequence). Trimming took 3 bases from V and 3 from J, leaving 18 bases between them. The CDR3 has 15 amino acids. The CDR3 DNA reads TGCAGTGCTAGGGACTATAAGACCCCCAACTACGAGCAGTACTTC. This sequence encodes CSARDYKTPNYEQYF.

The rearrangement links TRBV20-1 to TRBJ2-2; 8 bases agree with TRBD1. The ends lost 4 bases at V and 1 base at J; junction bases unmatched: 2. Germline loops: CDR1 DFQATT, CDR2 SNEGSKA (reference sequence). The CDR3 has 14 residues. The chain's CDR3 is CSATDRGNTGELFF. DNA of the CDR3: TGCAGTGCTACCGACAGGGGGAACACCGGGGAGCTGTTTTTT.

Many counts were recorded for this clonotype. The chain recombines TRBV14 with TRBJ2-1, with no clear D. Between the trimmed V and J ends, which lost 4 bases and 9 bases, there was a span of 13 bases. This CDR3 region has 13 residues. Germline CDR1 and CDR2: SGHDN and FVKESK. The CDR3 DNA sequence: TGTGCCAGCAGCCTAGGACCCATCGGTGAGCAGTTCTTC. Its translation is CASSLGPIGEQFF.

This chain links TRBV19 with TRBJ1-2; unclear D gene. The germline gives CDR1 LNHDA, CDR2 SQIVND (reference sequence). Between the trimmed V and J ends, which lost 2 bases and 2 bases, there was a span of 12 bases. This CDR3 contains 15 residues. CDR3 DNA sequence: TGTGCCAGTAGTATATCTGCACGATCAAACTATGGCTACACCTTC. This sequence encodes CASSISARSNYGYTF.

As for this clonotype: A much bigger clone sits one base away, suggesting this may be a read error. The V gene is TRBV12-5, the J gene TRBJ2-7, with D tentatively TRBD1 (6 bases). V lost 11 bases and J lost 1, with 15 bases in between. The CDR3 covers 13 residues. Germline loops: CDR1 LGHNT, CDR2 FRNRAP. CDR3 sequence (DNA): TGTGCTGGTGCCTTGGACAGATCCTACGAGCAGTACTTC. Its protein product is CAGALDRSYEQYF.

The chain employs TRBV5-1 and TRBJ2-7; TRBD2 aligns across 10 bases. Germline V gives CDR1 SGHRS, CDR2 YFSETQ. V shed 7 bases, J shed 3 bases, and the junction held 10 bases outside the gene matches. The CDR3 extends over 15 amino acids. The CDR3 region has the DNA TGCGCCAGCTCCCCTAGCGGGAGTCAGTTCTACGAGCAGTACTTC. This gives the protein CASSPSGSQFYEQYF. Looking up the rest from reference TRBV5-1 and TRBJ2-7 gives the full variable domain: KAGVTQTPRYLIKTRGQQVTLSCSPISGHRSVSWYQQTPGQGLQFLFEYFSETQRNKGNFPGRFSGRQFSNSRSEMNVSTLELGDSALYLCASSPSGSQFYEQYFGPGTRLTVT.

This clonotype was counted at least ten times. This rearrangement joins TRBV2 to TRBJ1-1; D may be TRBD1 (5 bases). V was pared by 5 bases and J by 2 bases, with 12 bases between. This CDR3 is built from 14 residues. From germline, CDR1 is SNHLY and CDR2 FYNNEI. The CDR3 loop is CASSRRGGNTEAFF. CDR3 in DNA: TGTGCCAGCAGTAGACGGGGGGGAAACACTGAAGCTTTCTTT.

This clonotype was seen many times. The CDR3 region is CASSYVGFSPLHF. The CDR3 bases are TGTGCCAGCAGCTACGTTGGGTTTTCGCCCCTCCACTTT. The genes are TRBV11-2 and TRBJ1-6; no firm D call. This CDR3 has 13 residues. Looked up from germline, CDR1 is SGHAT and CDR2 is FQNNGV. Trimming removed 4 bases from V and 13 bases from J, with 14 bases in between.

V is TRBV20-1 and J is TRBJ1-6; D is unclear. The CDR3 sequence is 16 residues long. CDR1 and CDR2 (germline): DFQATT, SNEGSKA (reference sequence). Trimming shortened V by 2 bases and J by 7 bases, and 18 bases separated the two germline ends. CDR3 protein: CSARLSGEGTNSPLHF. The CDR3 DNA reads TGCAGTGCTAGACTCAGTGGCGAGGGAACCAATTCACCCCTCCACTTT.

Notes on this clonotype: Here the CDR3 omits its conserved ending phenylalanine or tryptophan, so a read error is the likely source. The gene calls are TRBV25-1 and TRBJ2-7; perhaps TRBD1 as D (6 bases). This CDR3 region has 12 residues. V lost 10 bases and J lost 2, with 12 bases in between. The germline gives CDR1 MGHDK, CDR2 SYGVNS. CDR3 region: CATGTRAYEQYL. The DNA for the CDR3 is TGTGCCACCGGGACAAGAGCCTACGAGCAGTACCTC.